This is a list of T cell receptor beta chains from one sample in a study of regulatory T cells in long-lasting Graves disease. Each CDR3 protein gets one entry after TCRdb re-called the multiplex PCR reads with MiXCR. The sample gives 240,000 or so distinct CDR3 sequences, about 19% of which show up once; approximately 14% is in the top ten. Material: peripheral blood mononuclear cells (PBMCs), obtained at new diagnosis, from a patient treated with antithyroid drugs. The source of these receptors is a female donor with Graves disease. Each CDR3 is given with its conserved first and last residue. D genes are given only for firm matches. Size is stated for part of the rows, as once, few or many counts, or as a class when the clone is expanded.

TRBJ2-2	TRBV4-1	.	few	TGCGCCAGCAGCCCCCACTCAGCGAACACCGGGGAGCTGTTTTTT	CASSPHSANTGELFF
TRBJ2-7	TRBV19	.	few	TGTGCCAGTCTCAAAGGACTGAGACCATACGAGCAGTACTTC	CASLKGLRPYEQYF
TRBJ1-5	TRBV6-1	TRBD1	many	TGTGCCAGCAGTCGACAGGGGGAGAATCAGCCCCAGCATTTT	CASSRQGENQPQHF
TRBJ2-1	TRBV11-2	.	many	TGTGCCAGCAGCCTCCAATGGGACTCCTACAATGAGCAGTTCTTC	CASSLQWDSYNEQFF
TRBJ2-1	TRBV2	.	once	TGTGCCAGCAGTGTCAACAGGAACAATGAGCAGTTCTTC	CASSVNRNNEQFF
TRBJ2-1	TRBV5-6	TRBD1	many	TGTGCCAGCAGCTGGGACAGGCCGGGTGAGCAGTTCTTC	CASSWDRPGEQFF
TRBJ1-2	TRBV5-4	TRBD1	few	TGTGCCAGCAGCCGGATGGACAGGATCGGGAACTATGGCTACACCTTC	CASSRMDRIGNYGYTF
TRBJ1-6	TRBV2	.	few	TGTGCCAGCAGGGAGGGAGCCTCAAATTCACCCCTCCACTTT	CASREGASNSPLHF
TRBJ2-7	TRBV19	.	.	TGTGCCAGTAGTATGGCTGGCTACGAGCAGTACTTC	CASSMAGYEQYF
TRBJ1-5	TRBV28	.	many	TGTGCCAGCAGTTTACATACCCCAAGGTTCAGGGCATATAGCAATCAGCCCCAGCATTTT	CASSLHTPRFRAYSNQPQHF
TRBJ2-1	TRBV13	TRBD1	many	TGTGCCAGCAGCCCCGGGGACAGGGATGATGAGCAGTTCTTC	CASSPGDRDDEQFF
TRBJ2-1	TRBV6-1	TRBD2	.	TGTGCCAGCAGTGAAGTACTAGCGGGAGGGCCCGGTGTTGGGTTCTTC	CASSEVLAGGPGVGFF
TRBJ2-5	TRBV9	.	many	TGTGCCAGCAGCGCAGAGGCGGGAGAGACCCAGTACTTC	CASSAEAGETQYF
TRBJ2-5	TRBV11-1	.	many	TGTGCCAGCATGGGTACCCAAGAGACCCAGTACTTC	CASMGTQETQYF
TRBJ2-5	TRBV5-1	.	many	TGCGCCAGCAGACGTACACAGGGTAGGGAGGAGACCCAGTACTTC	CASRRTQGREETQYF
TRBJ2-2	TRBV5-6	.	many	TGTGCCAGCAGCACCGTTACCGGGGAGCTGTTTTTT	CASSTVTGELFF
TRBJ2-5	TRBV7-2	.	many	TGTGCCAGCAGCGACCGACTAACCCAGTACTTC	CASSDRLTQYF
TRBJ2-3	TRBV20-1	TRBD1	many	TGCAGTGCTGGGACAGACAGCACAGATACGCAGTATTTT	CSAGTDSTDTQYF
TRBJ2-5	TRBV7-9	.	.	TGTGCCAGCAGCTTAGGGCACAGGCGCCAAGAGACCCAGTACTTC	CASSLGHRRQETQYF
TRBJ2-5	TRBV20-1	TRBD2	many	TGCAGTGCTAGATACGGACAGCGGGGGGCCCGGGAGACCCAGTACTTC	CSARYGQRGARETQYF
TRBJ2-2	TRBV12-3/TRBV12-4	TRBD1	many	TGTGCCAGCAGTTTGAGGGGGCCGCCCGACGCCGGGGAGCTGTTTTTT	CASSLRGPPDAGELFF
TRBJ2-3	TRBV9	TRBD2	many	TGTGCCAGCAGCGTAGGCGCGGGAGGCTCAGATACGCAGTATTTT	CASSVGAGGSDTQYF
TRBJ2-5	TRBV12-3/TRBV12-4	TRBD2	many	TGTGCCAGCAGTTCCACAGCGGGGGTAACGGCCCAGTACTTC	CASSSTAGVTAQYF
TRBJ2-1	TRBV10-3	TRBD1	many	TGTGCCATCTTCCCCGGACAGGGGGCAGGCGAGCAGTTCTTC	CAIFPGQGAGEQFF
TRBJ2-7	TRBV6-5	TRBD2	.	TGTGCCAGCAGTTACTCGAGCGGGGGGGCCCGCGAGCAGTACTTC	CASSYSSGGAREQYF
TRBJ2-3	TRBV6-1	.	many	TGTGCCAGCAGTCCCGGGCGTATCACAGATACGCAGTATTTT	CASSPGRITDTQYF
TRBJ2-2	TRBV12-3/TRBV12-4	.	many	TGTGCCAGCAGTTTTCAGAACAGGAACACCGGGGAGCTGTTTTTT	CASSFQNRNTGELFF
TRBJ1-5	TRBV6-1	.	many	TGTGCCAGCAGTGGGACAGTTAATTATCAGCCCCAGCATTTT	CASSGTVNYQPQHF
TRBJ2-5	TRBV7-9	.	many	TGTGCCAGCAGCTTAGATGAGACCCAGTACTTC	CASSLDETQYF
TRBJ1-3	TRBV11-2	.	few	TGTGCCAGCAGCGTCGGACATCCCTCTGGAAACACCATATATTTT	CASSVGHPSGNTIYF
TRBJ1-5	TRBV19	TRBD1	many	TGTGCCAGTAGTGGGACAGGGGACCGACAGCCCCAGCATTTT	CASSGTGDRQPQHF
TRBJ2-2	TRBV6-1	TRBD1	many	TGTGCCAGCAGAAACGACAGGGTGGCCGGGGAGCTGTTTTTT	CASRNDRVAGELFF
TRBJ2-7	TRBV12-3/TRBV12-4	.	many	TGTGCCAGCAGTTTAATGGGAGACTCCTACGAGCAGTACTTC	CASSLMGDSYEQYF
TRBJ1-2	TRBV24-1	.	.	TGTGCCACCAGTGACCCGACGGAACTCTATGGCTACACCTTC	CATSDPTELYGYTF
TRBJ2-3	TRBV15	.	many	TGTGCCACCAGCAGAGATCTTGGCCCCTGGGGGGATACGCAGTATTTT	CATSRDLGPWGDTQYF
TRBJ2-7	TRBV6-5	.	many	TGTGCCAGCAGTTACGAGACAGAGGCCTACGAGCAGTACTTC	CASSYETEAYEQYF
TRBJ2-5	TRBV6-1	.	many	TGTGCCAGCCGCGGGACAGCCTCTCCCAGGGAGACCCAGTACTTC	CASRGTASPRETQYF
TRBJ2-7	TRBV5-1	TRBD2	many	TGCGCCAGCAGCCACACCGGGACTAGCTCCTACGAGCAGTACTTC	CASSHTGTSSYEQYF
TRBJ1-1	TRBV19	.	few	TGTGCCAGTAGCCAACGGACCGGGAACACTGAAGCTTTCTTT	CASSQRTGNTEAFF
TRBJ2-7	TRBV7-2	TRBD2	many	TGTGCCAGCAGCTTAGGGACTAGCGGGGGAACCTACGAGCAGTACTTC	CASSLGTSGGTYEQYF
TRBJ2-7	TRBV7-2	TRBD1	many	TGTGCCAGCAGCCCGACCGGGACAGGGAGGTCCTACGAGCAGTACTTC	CASSPTGTGRSYEQYF
TRBJ2-5	TRBV10-2	.	.	TGCGCTCCTAGGGAAGAAACCCAGTACTTC	CAPREETQYF
TRBJ2-7	TRBV19	TRBD1	.	TGTGCCACTAGACCGACAGGGTGGTCTGTCTACGAGCAGTACTTC	CATRPTGWSVYEQYF
TRBJ1-2	TRBV10-1	.	many	TGCGCCAGCAGTGAGACCGGACGACCATCACGGGGCTACACCTTC	CASSETGRPSRGYTF
TRBJ2-2	TRBV28	.	.	TGTGCCAGCAGTGGGGCACCCCCTACCGGGGAGCTGTTTTTT	CASSGAPPTGELFF
TRBJ2-5	TRBV10-3	.	many	TGTGCCATCAGTGAACGGCTGGAAGAGACCCAGTACTTC	CAISERLEETQYF
TRBJ1-1	TRBV7-2	.	many	TGTGCCAGCAGCCCCTCCGGGAACACTGAAGCTTTCTTT	CASSPSGNTEAFF
TRBJ2-3	TRBV29-1	.	many	TGCAGCGCCCTCGGTACAAGCACAGATACGCAGTATTTT	CSALGTSTDTQYF
TRBJ1-2	TRBV11-2	TRBD1	many	TGTGCCAGCAGCTTAGAGGGTCAGGGGGCTGTCTATGGCTACACCTTC	CASSLEGQGAVYGYTF
TRBJ2-5	TRBV6-2/TRBV6-3	.	many	TGTGCCAGCAGTTACTTACAGGGACTACCCCAAGAGACCCAGTACTTC	CASSYLQGLPQETQYF
TRBJ1-5	TRBV7-2	.	many	TGTGCCAGCAGCTTACCACATAGGGATCAGCCCCAGCATTTT	CASSLPHRDQPQHF